This record concerns one T cell receptor (beta chain) sequence. Its antigen is currently not known. Nothing much larger sits one base from this clone, and base qualities are not available. TCRbeta CDR3 regions were amplified from genomic DNA by means of the immunoSEQ Assay, a bias-controlled multiplex PCR. The authors' pipeline ran thus. The number of nucleated cells in each sample was estimated from the amplification of reference gene primers within the assay. To quantify the absolute abundance of each unique TCRbeta CDR3 rearrangement, sequence reads were collapsed and filtered. Productive Simpson clonality was computed per sample as the square root of Simpson's diversity index over productive rearrangements. Imported from immuneACCESS, the table was reduced by TCRdb to in-frame sequences with V and J called. These copies leave out some clones; in studies compared against another copy, an unresolved V gene accounts for under half, and the cause of the remainder is not known. V, J and clone size are those of that table, while D and trimming were read from the DNA. The sample profile shows approximately 65,000 clones; about 90% of them were found once. Of the sample, approximately 0.57% falls within the top ten clones.

These data come from a study of blood T cell repertoires in COVID-19 (dated by TCRdb to between 2020 and 2021). For the wider study: Samples covering the acute and convalescent phases of COVID-19 were provided by collaborators in the United States, Italy and Spain. The samples were drawn from two sources: the first 160 participants of the ongoing ImmuneRACE study, and over 950 subjects contributed by 6 global collaborators. The dataset comprised deeply sampled blood TCRbeta repertoires from subjects exposed to, actively infected with, or recovered from COVID-19. The prospective study material was composed of cDNA or gDNA derived from T cells, B-cell-depleted T cells, or PBMCs. A de-identified subject ID, COVID-19 status, age in years and sex were almost always included in the sample metadata. HLA class I and class II types, where available, came from metadata supplied by the sample provider rather than from assay-based typing. The repertoires were released in a freely available public database meant as a resource for research on the immune response to SARS-CoV-2.

Overall study results and their limits: The amount of clinical and demographic metadata varied by source and participant and was provided uncurated.

V is pared back by 2 bases and J by 5 bases, with 11 bases lying between the germline termini. Per the germline V gene, MDHEN is the CDR1 and SYDVKM is the CDR2. The CDR3, from cysteine to phenylalanine, totals 14 residues. The DNA shown is the 42-base CDR3, in frame from base 1. One collaborating source in Seattle enrolled patients during active infection and followed them longitudinally through the course of disease. The collaborating institutions used their own protocols to collect whole blood in K2EDTA tubes. Collaborator samples were shipped for TCRbeta analysis as frozen whole blood, isolated PBMCs, or DNA extracted from either sample type.

The rearranged chain carries TRBV28 and TRBJ2-3; TRBD1 is a possible D gene, resting on 5 matching bases. The clonotype originates from a man aged 50-59 years with COVID-19, enrolled during active disease. The sequencing sample was made of peripheral blood. The CDR3 protein is CASSLGRVQDTQYF. In nucleotide form, the sequence is TGTGCCAGCAGTTTAGGCAGGGTTCAAGATACGCAGTATTTT.